The 9 T cell receptor beta chains listed next were all sequenced from one sample in a study of blood T cell repertoires in COVID-19. The method was immunoSEQ multiplex PCR; TCRdb's version includes in-frame clones alone and lacks a portion of them. The sample records tens of thousands of clones, approximately 82% being singletons. Source material: peripheral blood. These receptors were obtained from a man aged 60 to 75 with acute or convalescent COVID-19.

The genes are TRBV7-2 and TRBJ1-1; the D gene is possibly TRBD1 (5 bases). Germline V CDR1 and CDR2: SGHTA, FQGNSA. Trimming took 5 bases from V and 4 from J, leaving 11 bases between them. The CDR3 covers 13 residues. CDR3 amino acids: CASSRQGSTEAFF. The CDR3, as DNA: TGTGCCAGCAGCCGTCAGGGAAGCACTGAAGCTTTCTTT.

This rearrangement joins TRBV7-9 to TRBJ2-6; TRBD1 matches 8 bases. The CDR3 is 18 residues long. Germline CDR1 is SEHNR and CDR2 is FQNEAQ (reference sequence). J gave up 4 bases and V 5 bases, and 13 bases lay outside the gene matches. This CDR3 reads CASSPPRQGAPGANVLTF. CDR3 nucleotides: TGTGCCAGCAGCCCCCCCAGGCAGGGGGCGCCCGGGGCCAACGTCCTGACTTTC.

V and J are TRBV6-2 or TRBV6-3 and TRBJ1-5; tentatively, D is TRBD1 (5 bases). This CDR3 spans 19 amino acids. Trimming took 4 bases from V and 1 from J, leaving 23 bases between them. Germline V gene sequence: CDR1 MNHEY, CDR2 SVGEGT. The CDR3 here is CASSFLSSSGGWSNQPQHF. CDR3 nucleotide sequence: TGTGCCAGCAGTTTCCTGTCCTCATCCGGGGGGTGGAGCAATCAGCCCCAGCATTTT.

The V gene is TRBV19, the J gene TRBJ2-5, with a tentative D call TRBD2 (5 bases). CDR1 and CDR2 from the germline V gene are LNHDA and SQIVND (reference sequence). The CDR3 loop spans 13 amino acids. Trimming left V 6 bases short and J 5 bases short, with 13 bases between. CDR3 nucleotide sequence: TGTGCCAGTAGCGGTAGGGAGTTGGAGACCCAGTACTTC. Residues: CASSGRELETQYF.

The chain is built from TRBV19 and TRBJ2-6, with D hard to call. The germline V gene has CDR1 LNHDA and CDR2 SQIVND (reference sequence). The CDR3 has 17 amino acids. Trimming took off 7 bases at V and 0 bases at J, with 16 bases between the two ends. The CDR3 protein is CASTRGFFNSGANVLTF. The CDR3, as DNA: TGTGCCAGTACTCGAGGCTTTTTTAACTCTGGGGCCAACGTCCTGACTTTC.

This clone was picked up many times. Here the CDR3 DNA reads TGCGCCAGCAGATTCGTACCCCAGACAATTCAGTACTTC. Translation: CASRFVPQTIQYF. The V and J genes are TRBV5-1 and TRBJ2-4; D ambiguous. V was pared by 5 bases and J by 10 bases, with 16 bases between. The CDR3 covers 13 residues. Germline values: CDR1 SGHRS, CDR2 YFSETQ.

This rearrangement joins TRBV10-3 to TRBJ1-1, with a weak D call TRBD1 (6 bases). V lost 6 bases and J lost 0, with 11 bases in between. This CDR3 has 14 residues. Germline-derived CDR1 and CDR2 are ENHRY and SYGVKD. CDR3 region: CAISQDSLNTEAFF. The CDR3 nucleotides are TGTGCCATCAGCCAGGACAGTTTGAACACTGAAGCTTTCTTT.

A single count supports this clone. The V and J genes are TRBV2 and TRBJ1-1; possibly TRBD1 for D (5 bases). The CDR3 runs 14 residues. V shed 2 bases and J shed 1 base, with 8 bases lying between them. CDR1 is SNHLY, CDR2 FYNNEI, per germline. CDR3 nucleotide sequence: TGTGCCAGCAGTGAACAAGGGGAGAACACTGAAGCTTTCTTT. Encoded protein: CASSEQGENTEAFF.

J is TRBJ2-2 and V is TRBV6-4; tentatively, D is TRBD1 (5 bases). Trimming pared 6 bases from V and 7 bases from J, leaving 12 bases between. This CDR3 has 13 amino acids. The germline V gene has CDR1 MRHNA and CDR2 SNTAGT. The CDR3 is CASSARTNGELFF. Here the CDR3 DNA reads TGTGCCAGCAGCGCTCGGACAAACGGGGAGCTGTTTTTT.